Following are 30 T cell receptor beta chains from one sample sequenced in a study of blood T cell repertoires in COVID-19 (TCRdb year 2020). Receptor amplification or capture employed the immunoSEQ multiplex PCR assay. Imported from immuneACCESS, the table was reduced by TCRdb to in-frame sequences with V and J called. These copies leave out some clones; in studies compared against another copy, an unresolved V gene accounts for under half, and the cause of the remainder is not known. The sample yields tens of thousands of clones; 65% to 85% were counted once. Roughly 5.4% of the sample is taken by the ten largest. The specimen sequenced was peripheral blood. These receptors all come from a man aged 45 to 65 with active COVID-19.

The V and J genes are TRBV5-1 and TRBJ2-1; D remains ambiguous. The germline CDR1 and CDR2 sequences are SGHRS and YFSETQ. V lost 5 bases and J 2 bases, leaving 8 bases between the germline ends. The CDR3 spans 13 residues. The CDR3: CASRSRTYNEQFF. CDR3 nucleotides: TGCGCCAGCAGGTCCAGAACCTACAATGAGCAGTTCTTC.

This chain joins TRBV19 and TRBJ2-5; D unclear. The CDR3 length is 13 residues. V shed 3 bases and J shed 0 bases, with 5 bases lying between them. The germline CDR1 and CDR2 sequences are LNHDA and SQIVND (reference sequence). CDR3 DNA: TGTGCCAGTAGTATCGCAGACCAAGAGACCCAGTACTTC. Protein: CASSIADQETQYF.

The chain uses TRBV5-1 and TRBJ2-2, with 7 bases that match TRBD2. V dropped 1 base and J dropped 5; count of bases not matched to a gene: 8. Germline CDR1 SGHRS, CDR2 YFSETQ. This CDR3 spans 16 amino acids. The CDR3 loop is CASSLSAGAGTGELFF. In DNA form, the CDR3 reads TGCGCCAGCAGCTTGTCTGCGGGAGCGGGGACCGGGGAGCTGTTTTTT.

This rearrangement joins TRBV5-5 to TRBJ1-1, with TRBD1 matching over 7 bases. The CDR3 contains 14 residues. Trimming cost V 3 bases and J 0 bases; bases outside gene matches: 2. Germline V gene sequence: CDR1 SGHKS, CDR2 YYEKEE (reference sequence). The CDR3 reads CASSWGQMNTEAFF. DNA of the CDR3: TGTGCCAGCAGCTGGGGACAGATGAACACTGAAGCTTTCTTT.

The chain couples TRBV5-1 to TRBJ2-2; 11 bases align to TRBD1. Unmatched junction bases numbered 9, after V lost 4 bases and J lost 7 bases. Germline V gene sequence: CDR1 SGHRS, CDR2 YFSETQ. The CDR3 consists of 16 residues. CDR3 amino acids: CASSLSGTGGIGELFF. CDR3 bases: TGCGCCAGCAGCCTTTCCGGGACAGGGGGGATCGGGGAGCTGTTTTTT.

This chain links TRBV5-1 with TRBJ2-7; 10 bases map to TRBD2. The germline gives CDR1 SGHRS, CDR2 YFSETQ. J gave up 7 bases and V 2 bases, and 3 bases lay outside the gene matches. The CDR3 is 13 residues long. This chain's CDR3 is CASSFEREGEQYF. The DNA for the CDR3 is TGCGCCAGCAGCTTTGAGCGGGAGGGAGAGCAGTACTTC. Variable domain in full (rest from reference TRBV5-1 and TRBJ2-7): KAGVTQTPRYLIKTRGQQVTLSCSPISGHRSVSWYQQTPGQGLQFLFEYFSETQRNKGNFPGRFSGRQFSNSRSEMNVSTLELGDSALYLCASSFEREGEQYFGPGTRLTVT.

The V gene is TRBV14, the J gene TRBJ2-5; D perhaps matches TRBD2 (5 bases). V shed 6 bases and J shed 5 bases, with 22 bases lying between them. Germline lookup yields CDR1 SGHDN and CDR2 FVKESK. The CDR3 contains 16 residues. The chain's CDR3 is CASSPGSGQRGETQYF. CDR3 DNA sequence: TGTGCCAGCAGTCCCGGTTCTGGTCAGCGCGGGGAGACCCAGTACTTC.

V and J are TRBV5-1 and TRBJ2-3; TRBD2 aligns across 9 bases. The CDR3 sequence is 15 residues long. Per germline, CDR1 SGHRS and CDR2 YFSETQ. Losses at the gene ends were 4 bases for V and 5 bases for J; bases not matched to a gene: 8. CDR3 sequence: CASSAGGPGEDTQYF. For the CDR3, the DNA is TGCGCCAGCAGCGCGGGGGGGCCTGGTGAAGATACGCAGTATTTT.

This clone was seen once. This CDR3 reads CASSSRLGTGNTIYF. CDR3 nucleotide sequence: TGTGCCAGCAGCTCCCGCCTCGGGACAGGAAACACCATATATTTT. The gene calls are TRBV9 and TRBJ1-3, with D tentatively TRBD1 (6 bases). The germline V and J ends were trimmed by 4 bases and 4 bases, with 15 bases remaining between them. This CDR3 region has 15 residues. Looked up from germline, CDR1 is SGDLS and CDR2 is YYNGEE. Variable domain in full (rest from reference TRBV9 and TRBJ1-3): DSGVTQTPKHLITATGQRVTLRCSPRSGDLSVYWYQQSLDQGLQFLIQYYNGEERAKGNILERFSAQQFPDLHSELNLSSLELGDSALYFCASSSRLGTGNTIYFGEGSWLTVV.

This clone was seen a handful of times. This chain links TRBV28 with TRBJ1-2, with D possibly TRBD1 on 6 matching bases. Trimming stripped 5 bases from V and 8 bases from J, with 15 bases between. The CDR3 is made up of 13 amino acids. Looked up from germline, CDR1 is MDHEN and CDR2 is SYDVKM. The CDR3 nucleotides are TGTGCCAGCAGTCAACAGGGTCCGGGGGGCTACACCTTC. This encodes CASSQQGPGGYTF.

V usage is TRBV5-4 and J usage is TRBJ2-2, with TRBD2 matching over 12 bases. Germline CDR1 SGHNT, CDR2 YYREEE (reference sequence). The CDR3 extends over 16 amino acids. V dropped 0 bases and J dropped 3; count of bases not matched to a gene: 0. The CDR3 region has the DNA TGTGCCAGCAGCTTGGGACTAGCGGGGGACACCGGGGAGCTGTTTTTT. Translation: CASSLGLAGDTGELFF.

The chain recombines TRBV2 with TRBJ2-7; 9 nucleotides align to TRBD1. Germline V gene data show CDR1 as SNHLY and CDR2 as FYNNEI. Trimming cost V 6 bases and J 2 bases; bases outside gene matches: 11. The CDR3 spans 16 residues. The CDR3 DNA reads TGTGCCAGCAGCTGGTGGTCGGGACAGGGTGCCTACGAGCAGTACTTC. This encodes CASSWWSGQGAYEQYF.

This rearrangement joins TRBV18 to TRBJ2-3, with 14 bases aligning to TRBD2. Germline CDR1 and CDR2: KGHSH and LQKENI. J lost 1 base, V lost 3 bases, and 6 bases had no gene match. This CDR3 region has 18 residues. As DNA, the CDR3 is TGTGCCAGCTCACCCGGGACTAGCGGGAGCTGGGGCACAGATACGCAGTATTTT. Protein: CASSPGTSGSWGTDTQYF. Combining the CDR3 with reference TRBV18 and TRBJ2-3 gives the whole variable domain NAGVMQNPRHLVRRRGQEARLRCSPMKGHSHVYWYRQLPEEGLKFMVYLQKENIIDESGMPKERFSAEFPKEGPSILRIQQVVRGDSAAYFCASSPGTSGSWGTDTQYFGPGTRLTVL.

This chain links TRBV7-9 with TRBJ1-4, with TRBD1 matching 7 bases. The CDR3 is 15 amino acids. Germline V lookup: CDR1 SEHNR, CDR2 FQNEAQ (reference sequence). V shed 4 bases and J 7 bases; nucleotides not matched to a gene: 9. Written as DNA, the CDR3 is TGTGCCAGCAGCTCGACAGGGCAGAGGTCTGAAAAACTGTTTTTT. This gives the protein CASSSTGQRSEKLFF.

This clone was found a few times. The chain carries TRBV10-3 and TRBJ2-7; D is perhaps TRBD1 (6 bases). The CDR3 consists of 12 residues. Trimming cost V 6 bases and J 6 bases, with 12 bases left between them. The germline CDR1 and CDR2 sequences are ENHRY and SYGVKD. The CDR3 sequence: CAISRTEIEQYF. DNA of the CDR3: TGTGCCATCAGCAGGACAGAGATCGAGCAGTACTTC.

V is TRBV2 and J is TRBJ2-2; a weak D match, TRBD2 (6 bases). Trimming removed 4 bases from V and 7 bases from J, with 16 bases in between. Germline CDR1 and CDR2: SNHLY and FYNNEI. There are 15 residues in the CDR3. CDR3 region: CASSVLGEAIGELFF. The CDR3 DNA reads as TGTGCCAGCAGTGTCCTCGGGGAGGCTATCGGGGAGCTGTTTTTT. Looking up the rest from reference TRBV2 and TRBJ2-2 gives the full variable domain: EPEVTQTPSHQVTQMGQEVILRCVPISNHLYFYWYRQILGQKVEFLVSFYNNEISEKSEIFDDQFSVERPDGSNFTLKIRSTKLEDSAMYFCASSVLGEAIGELFFGEGSRLTVL.

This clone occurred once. The DNA for the CDR3 is TGTGCCAGCAGCCCCACCGGGACTAGCAAGGTCGTGGAGCAGTACTTC. Translated, it gives CASSPTGTSKVVEQYF. The chain employs TRBV3-1 (or the pseudogene TRBV3-2) and TRBJ2-7, with 9 bases fitting TRBD2. In germline, CDR1 is LGHDT, CDR2 YNNKEL (reference sequence). With V trimmed by 4 bases and J by 7 bases, 14 bases remained unmatched. CDR3 length: 16 residues.

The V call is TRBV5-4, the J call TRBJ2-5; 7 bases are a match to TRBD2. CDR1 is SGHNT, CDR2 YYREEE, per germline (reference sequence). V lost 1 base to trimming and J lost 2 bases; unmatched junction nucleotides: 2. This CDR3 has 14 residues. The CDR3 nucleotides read TGTGCCAGCAGCTTGCGTAGCGGGCAAGAGACCCAGTACTTC. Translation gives CASSLRSGQETQYF.

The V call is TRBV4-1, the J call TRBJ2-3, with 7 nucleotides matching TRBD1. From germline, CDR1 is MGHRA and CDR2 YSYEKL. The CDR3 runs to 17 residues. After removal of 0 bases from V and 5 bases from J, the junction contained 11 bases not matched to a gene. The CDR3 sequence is CASSQELRLRQGDTQYF. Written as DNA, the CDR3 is TGCGCCAGCAGCCAAGAATTAAGGTTAAGACAGGGAGATACGCAGTATTTT.

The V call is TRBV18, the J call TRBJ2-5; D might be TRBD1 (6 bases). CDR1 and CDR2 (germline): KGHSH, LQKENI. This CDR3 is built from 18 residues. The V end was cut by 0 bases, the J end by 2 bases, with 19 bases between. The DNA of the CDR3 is TGTGCCAGCTCACCACCCCGGGGCCGGGACAAAATACAAGAGACCCAGTACTTC. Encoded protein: CASSPPRGRDKIQETQYF. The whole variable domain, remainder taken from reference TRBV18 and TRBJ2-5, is NAGVMQNPRHLVRRRGQEARLRCSPMKGHSHVYWYRQLPEEGLKFMVYLQKENIIDESGMPKERFSAEFPKEGPSILRIQQVVRGDSAAYFCASSPPRGRDKIQETQYFGPGTRLLVL.

In DNA, the CDR3 is TGTGCCAGCAGCGGACAAACAGGGGACGGTACGCAGTATTTT. Amino acids: CASSGQTGDGTQYF. V and J are TRBV7-3 and TRBJ2-3; 7 bases match TRBD1. The V gene's germline CDR1 is SGHTA and CDR2 FQGTGA. V lost 5 bases and J lost 8; bases outside the gene matches: 10. The CDR3 consists of 14 residues.

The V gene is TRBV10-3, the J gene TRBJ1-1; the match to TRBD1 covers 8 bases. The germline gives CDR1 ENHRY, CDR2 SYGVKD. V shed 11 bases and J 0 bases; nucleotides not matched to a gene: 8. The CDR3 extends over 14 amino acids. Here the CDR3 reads CAPRTGRMNTEAFF. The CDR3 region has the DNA TGTGCCCCGCGGACAGGGAGGATGAACACTGAAGCTTTCTTT.

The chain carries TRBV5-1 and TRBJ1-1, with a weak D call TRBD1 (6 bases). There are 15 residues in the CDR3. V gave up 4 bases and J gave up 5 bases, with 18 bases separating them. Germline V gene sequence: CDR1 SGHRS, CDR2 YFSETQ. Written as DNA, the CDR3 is TGCGCCAGCAGCCCCTGGGGGGGCGTATGGACTGAAGCTTTCTTT. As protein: CASSPWGGVWTEAFF.

CDR3 sequence reads: CASGRGEETQYF. For the CDR3, the DNA is TGTGCTAGTGGACGGGGGGAAGAGACCCAGTACTTC. The rearrangement links TRBV12-5 to TRBJ2-5, with 7 bases lining up with TRBD2. Germline CDR1 and CDR2: LGHNT and FRNRAP. The V gene end was trimmed by 6 bases and the J gene end by 3 bases; junction bases not matched to a gene: 1. The CDR3 has 12 amino acids.

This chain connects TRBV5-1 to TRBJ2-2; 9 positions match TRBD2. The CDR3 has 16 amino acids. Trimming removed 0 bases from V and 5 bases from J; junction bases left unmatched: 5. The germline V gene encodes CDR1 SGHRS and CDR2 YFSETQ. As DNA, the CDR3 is TGCGCCAGCAGCTTGGTAGCGGGGGCTATGACCGGGGAGCTGTTTTTT. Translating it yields CASSLVAGAMTGELFF.

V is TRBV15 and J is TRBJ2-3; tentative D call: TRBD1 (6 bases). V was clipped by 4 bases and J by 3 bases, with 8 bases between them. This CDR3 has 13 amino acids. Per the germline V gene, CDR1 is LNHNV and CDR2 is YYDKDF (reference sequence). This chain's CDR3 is CATSTDRTDTQYF. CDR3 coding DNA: TGTGCCACCAGCACCGACAGGACAGATACGCAGTATTTT.

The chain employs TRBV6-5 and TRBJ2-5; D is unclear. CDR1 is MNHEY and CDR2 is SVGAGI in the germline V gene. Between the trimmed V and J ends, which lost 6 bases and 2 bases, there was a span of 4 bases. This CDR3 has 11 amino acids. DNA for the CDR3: TGTGCCAGCAGCACTCAAGAGACCCAGTACTTC. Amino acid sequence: CASSTQETQYF.

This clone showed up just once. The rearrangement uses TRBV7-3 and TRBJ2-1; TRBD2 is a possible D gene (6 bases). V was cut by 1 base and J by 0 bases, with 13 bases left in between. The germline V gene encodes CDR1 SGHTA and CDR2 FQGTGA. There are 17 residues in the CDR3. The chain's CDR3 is CASSLMSAGSSYNEQFF. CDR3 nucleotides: TGTGCCAGCAGCTTAATGTCGGCGGGGAGCTCCTACAATGAGCAGTTCTTC. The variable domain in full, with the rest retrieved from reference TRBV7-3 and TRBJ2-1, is GAGVSQTPSNKVTEKGKYVELRCDPISGHTALYWYRQSLGQGPEFLIYFQGTGAADDSGLPNDRFFAVRPEGSVSTLKIQRTERGDSAVYLCASSLMSAGSSYNEQFFGPGTRLTVL.

The CDR3 reads CASVSGGNKNIQYF. Written as DNA, the CDR3 is TGTGCCAGCGTATCAGGGGGAAACAAAAACATTCAGTACTTC. V gene TRBV6-5 combines with J gene TRBJ2-4, with TRBD1 matching over 7 bases. The V segment lost 8 bases and the J segment 3 bases; nucleotides outside the gene matches: 7. Germline CDR1 and CDR2: MNHEY and SVGAGI. CDR3 size: 14 residues.

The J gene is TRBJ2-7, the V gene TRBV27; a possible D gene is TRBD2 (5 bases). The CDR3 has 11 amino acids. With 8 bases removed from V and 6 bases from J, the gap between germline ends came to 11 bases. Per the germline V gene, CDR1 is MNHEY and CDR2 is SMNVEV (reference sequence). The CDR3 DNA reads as TGTGCCAGCGGGAGTGGGAGCGAGCAGTACTTC. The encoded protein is CASGSGSEQYF.